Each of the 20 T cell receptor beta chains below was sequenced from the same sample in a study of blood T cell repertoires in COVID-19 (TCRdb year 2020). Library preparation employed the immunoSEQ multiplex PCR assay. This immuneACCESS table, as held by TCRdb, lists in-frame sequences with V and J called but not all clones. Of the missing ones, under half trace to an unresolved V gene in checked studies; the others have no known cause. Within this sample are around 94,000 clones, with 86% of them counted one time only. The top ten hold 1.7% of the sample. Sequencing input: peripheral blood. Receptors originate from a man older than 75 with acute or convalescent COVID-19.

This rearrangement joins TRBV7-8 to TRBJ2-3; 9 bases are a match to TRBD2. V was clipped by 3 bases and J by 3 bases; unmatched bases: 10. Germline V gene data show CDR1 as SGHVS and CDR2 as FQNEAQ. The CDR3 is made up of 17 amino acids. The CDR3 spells CASSFPSGLAGTDTQYF. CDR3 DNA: TGTGCCAGCAGCTTCCCATCGGGACTAGCTGGTACAGATACGCAGTATTTT. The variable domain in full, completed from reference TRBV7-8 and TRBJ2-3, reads GAGVSQSPRYKVAKRGQDVALRCDPISGHVSLFWYQQALGQGPEFLTYFQNEAQLDKSGLPSDRFFAERPEGSVSTLKIQRTQQEDSAVYLCASSFPSGLAGTDTQYFGPGTRLTVL.

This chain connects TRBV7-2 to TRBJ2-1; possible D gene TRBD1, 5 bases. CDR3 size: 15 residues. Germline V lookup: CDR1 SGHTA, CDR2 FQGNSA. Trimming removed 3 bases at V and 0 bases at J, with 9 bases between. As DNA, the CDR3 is TGTGCCAGCAGCTTGCTCGGACACTCCTACAATGAGCAGTTCTTC. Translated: CASSLLGHSYNEQFF.

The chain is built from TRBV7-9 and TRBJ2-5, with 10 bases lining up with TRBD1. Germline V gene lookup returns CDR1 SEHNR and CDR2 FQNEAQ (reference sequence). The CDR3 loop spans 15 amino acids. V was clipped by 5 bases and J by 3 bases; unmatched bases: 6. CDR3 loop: CASSPLTGGEETQYF. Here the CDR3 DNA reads TGTGCCAGCAGCCCCCTGACAGGGGGCGAAGAGACCCAGTACTTC.

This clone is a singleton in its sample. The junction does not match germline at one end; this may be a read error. The CDR3 bases are TGTGCCAGCAGGCCAGGGGTGAATACTGAAGCTTTCTTT. Translating it yields CASRPGVNTEAFF. This chain connects TRBV12-3 or TRBV12-4 to TRBJ1-1, with D maybe TRBD1 (6 bases). This CDR3 spans 13 amino acids.

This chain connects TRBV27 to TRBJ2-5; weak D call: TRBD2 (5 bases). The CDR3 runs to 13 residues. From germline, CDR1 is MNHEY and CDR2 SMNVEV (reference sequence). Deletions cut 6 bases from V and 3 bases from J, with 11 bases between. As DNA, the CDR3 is TGTGCCAGCAGACCCGGGGTTAAAGAGACCCAGTACTTC. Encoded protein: CASRPGVKETQYF.

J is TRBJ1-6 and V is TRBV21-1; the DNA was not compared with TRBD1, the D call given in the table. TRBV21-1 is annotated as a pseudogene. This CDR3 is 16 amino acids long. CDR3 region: CASSKGGSHYNSPLHF. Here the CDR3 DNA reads TGTGCCAGCAGCAAAGGGGGCAGCCACTATAATTCACCCCTCCACTTT.

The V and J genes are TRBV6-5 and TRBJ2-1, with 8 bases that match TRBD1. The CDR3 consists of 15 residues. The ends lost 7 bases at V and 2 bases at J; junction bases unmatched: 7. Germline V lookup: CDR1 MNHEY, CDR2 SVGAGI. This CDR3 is CASTLDRVPYNEQFF. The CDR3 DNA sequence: TGTGCCAGCACTCTGGACAGGGTCCCCTACAATGAGCAGTTCTTC.

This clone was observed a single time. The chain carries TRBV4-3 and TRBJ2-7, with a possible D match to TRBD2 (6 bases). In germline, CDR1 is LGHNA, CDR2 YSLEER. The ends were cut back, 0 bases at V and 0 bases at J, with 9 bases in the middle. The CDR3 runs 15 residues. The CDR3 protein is CASSQDLASSYEQYF. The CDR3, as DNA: TGCGCCAGCAGCCAAGATCTAGCGAGCTCCTACGAGCAGTACTTC.

The CDR3 region has the DNA TGTGCCAGCAGCCCCTCCCCGGGACAGAGGGCCGGGGAGCTGTTTTTT. It encodes CASSPSPGQRAGELFF. This chain joins TRBV9 and TRBJ2-2; 7 nucleotides match TRBD1. The germline V gene has CDR1 SGDLS and CDR2 YYNGEE. The trim removed 4 bases at V and 6 bases at J, leaving 12 bases unmatched. This CDR3 region has 16 residues.

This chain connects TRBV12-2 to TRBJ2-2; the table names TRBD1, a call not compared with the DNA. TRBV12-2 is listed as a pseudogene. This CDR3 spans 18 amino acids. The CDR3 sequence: CASRLRDSPSLLPGELFF. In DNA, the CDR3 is TGTGCAAGTCGCTTAAGAGACAGCCCCTCTTTGTTGCCCGGGGAGCTGTTTTTT.

CDR3 sequence (DNA): TGTGCCAGCAGCTTGGCTAGAACAGGTGATCAGCCCCAGCATTTT. Protein: CASSLARTGDQPQHF. This chain uses TRBV5-8 with TRBJ1-5; tentative D call: TRBD1 (5 bases). Per the germline V gene, CDR1 is SGHTS and CDR2 is YDEGEE. With 0 bases removed from V and 5 bases from J, the gap between germline ends came to 12 bases. This CDR3 region has 15 residues.

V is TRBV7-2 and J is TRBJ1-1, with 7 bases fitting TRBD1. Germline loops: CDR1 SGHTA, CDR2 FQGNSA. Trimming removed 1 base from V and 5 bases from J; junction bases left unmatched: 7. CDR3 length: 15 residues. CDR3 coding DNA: TGTGCCAGCAGCTTAGACAGGGGAAGGTGGACTGAAGCTTTCTTT. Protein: CASSLDRGRWTEAFF.

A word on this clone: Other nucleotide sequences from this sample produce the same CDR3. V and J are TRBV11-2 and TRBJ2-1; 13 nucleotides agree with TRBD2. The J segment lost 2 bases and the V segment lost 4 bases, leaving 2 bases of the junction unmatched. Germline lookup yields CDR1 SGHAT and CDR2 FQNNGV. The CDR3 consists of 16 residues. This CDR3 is CASSSGTSGAYNEQFF. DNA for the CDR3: TGTGCCAGCAGCTCCGGGACTAGCGGGGCCTACAATGAGCAGTTCTTC.

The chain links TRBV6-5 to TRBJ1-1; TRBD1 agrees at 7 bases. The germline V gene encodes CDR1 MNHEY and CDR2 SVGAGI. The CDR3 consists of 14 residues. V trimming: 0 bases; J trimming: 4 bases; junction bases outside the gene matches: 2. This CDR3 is CASSYSPGGTEAFF. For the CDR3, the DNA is TGTGCCAGCAGTTACTCTCCAGGGGGCACTGAAGCTTTCTTT.

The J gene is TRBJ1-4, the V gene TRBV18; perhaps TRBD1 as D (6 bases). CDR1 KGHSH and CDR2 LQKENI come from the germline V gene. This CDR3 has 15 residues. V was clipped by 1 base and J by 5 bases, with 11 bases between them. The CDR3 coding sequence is TGTGCCAGCTCACCACTCGGACAGAAAAATGAAAAACTGTTTTTT. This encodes CASSPLGQKNEKLFF.

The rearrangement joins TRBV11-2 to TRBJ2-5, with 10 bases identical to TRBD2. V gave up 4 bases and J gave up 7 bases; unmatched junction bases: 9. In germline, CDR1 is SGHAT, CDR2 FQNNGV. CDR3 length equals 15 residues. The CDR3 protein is CASSSMLAGEATQYF. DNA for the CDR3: TGTGCCAGCAGCTCAATGCTAGCGGGAGAGGCGACCCAGTACTTC.

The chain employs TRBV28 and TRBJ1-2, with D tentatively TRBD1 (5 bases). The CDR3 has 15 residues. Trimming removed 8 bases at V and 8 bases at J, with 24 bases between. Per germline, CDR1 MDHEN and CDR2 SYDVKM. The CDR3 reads CASAPAGRPLGGYTF. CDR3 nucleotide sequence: TGTGCCAGCGCCCCCGCGGGGCGCCCCTTAGGAGGCTACACCTTC.

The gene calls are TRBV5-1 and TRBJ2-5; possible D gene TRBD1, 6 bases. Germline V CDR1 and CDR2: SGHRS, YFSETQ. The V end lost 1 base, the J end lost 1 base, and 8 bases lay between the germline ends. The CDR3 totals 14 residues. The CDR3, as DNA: TGCGCCAGCAGCTTGACAGGGTCCCAAGAGACCCAGTACTTC. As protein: CASSLTGSQETQYF.

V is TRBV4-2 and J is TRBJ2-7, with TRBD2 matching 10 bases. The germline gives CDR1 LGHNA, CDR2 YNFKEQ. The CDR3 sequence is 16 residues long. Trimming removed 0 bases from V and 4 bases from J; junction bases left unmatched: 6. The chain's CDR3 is CASSQELASGRYEQYF. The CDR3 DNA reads TGTGCCAGCAGCCAAGAGTTGGCTAGCGGGAGATACGAGCAGTACTTC.

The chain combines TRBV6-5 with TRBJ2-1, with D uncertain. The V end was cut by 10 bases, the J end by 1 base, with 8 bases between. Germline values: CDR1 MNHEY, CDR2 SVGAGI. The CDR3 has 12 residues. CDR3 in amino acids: CAIHSSYNEQFF. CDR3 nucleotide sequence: TGTGCCATCCACTCTTCCTACAATGAGCAGTTCTTC.